This T cell receptor beta chain came from a study of cytomegalovirus exposure and HLA in healthy donors. Findings of the study overall: Specific recognition of CMV antigens was confirmed in vitro for a few chains (all CMV-associated).

Primers: 60 Vbeta forward and 13 Jbeta reverse. Data came from immunoSEQ multiplex PCR; TCRdb stores just in-frame clones and leaves some out. The table has around 120,000 clones, nearly 85% seen once; the top ten hold over 1%. Germline V lookup: CDR1 SNHLY, CDR2 FYNNEI. With 1 base removed from V and 3 bases from J, the gap between germline ends came to 10 bases. The CDR3 runs to 15 residues. About this clone itself: Its specificity is not known.

Material: PBMCs. The sequence derives from a boy between 10 and 17 years old in good health and CMV-seronegative. J is TRBJ2-1 and V is TRBV2, with D uncertain. CDR3 loop: CASSEVVAGYNEQFF. Written as DNA, the CDR3 is TGTGCCAGCAGTGAAGTAGTGGCAGGCTACAATGAGCAGTTCTTC.